The clone carrying this TCR beta chain was seen ten or more times. The authors obtained over 200 million TCR-beta sequences from 15-18 subjects per sequencing run. TCRdb recomputed calls from the 5' RACE reads with MiXCR, one row per CDR3 protein. The table shows around 130,000 distinct CDR3 sequences, with more than 2.5% occurring only once. PBMCs stored at -80 C, numbering 2 million, were the origin of the unsorted libraries. This entry comes from a study of neurological immune-mediated disorders. This TCR derives from a woman aged 25-40 years with multiple sclerosis. The sequencing sample was made of PBMCs.

The CDR3 sequence: CASSPGQGLTFLSGANVLTF. DNA of the CDR3: TGTGCCAGCAGTCCCGGACAGGGCCTCACGTTCCTCTCTGGGGCCAACGTCCTGACTTTC. The chain recombines TRBV12-3 or TRBV12-4 with TRBJ2-6, with 8 bases identical to TRBD1. The CDR3 has 20 residues. V was clipped by 5 bases and J by 0 bases; unmatched bases: 15.